One sample yielded the 32 T cell receptor beta chains listed below, sequenced in a study of cytomegalovirus exposure and HLA in healthy donors. The PCR had 60 Vbeta and 13 Jbeta primers. Here immunoSEQ multiplex PCR was the method, and the copy in TCRdb shows in-frame clones only, minus some. The repertoire has under 150,000 clones, about 80% of them found once; the top ten carry 5.1%. Sequenced input: PBMCs. These receptor sequences come from a male donor in good health and CMV-seronegative.

Remarks on this clone: Germline and junction disagree at one end, which may indicate a read error. The rearrangement links TRBV18 to TRBJ2-1; D possibly corresponds to TRBD2 (6 bases). Looked up from germline, CDR1 is KGHSH and CDR2 is LQKENI. The CDR3 consists of 16 residues. The CDR3: CASSPLRGSSYNEQFF. The CDR3 DNA follows: TGTGCCAGCTCGCCACTCCGGGGGAGCTCCTACAATGAGCAGTTCTTC.

The chain recombines TRBV6-5 with TRBJ2-1; D might be TRBD2 (5 bases). V lost 2 bases and J lost 2, with 10 bases in between. The CDR3 runs to 15 residues. The germline V gene encodes CDR1 MNHEY and CDR2 SVGAGI. This CDR3 reads CASSYGLLAYNEQFF. In nucleotides, the CDR3 is TGTGCCAGCAGTTACGGACTGCTCGCCTACAATGAGCAGTTCTTC.

This chain connects TRBV27 to TRBJ2-1, with 11 bases lining up with TRBD2. Germline trimming cut 7 bases from V and 6 bases from J; bases unmatched to any gene: 5. CDR1 MNHEY and CDR2 SMNVEV come from the germline V gene (reference sequence). The CDR3 length is 14 residues. Written as DNA, the CDR3 is TGTGCCAGCAAACTAGCGGGGGTACCCAATGAGCAGTTCTTC. It specifies CASKLAGVPNEQFF.

This chain joins TRBV7-2 and TRBJ2-5; perhaps TRBD2 as D (6 bases). The CDR3 contains 15 residues. Germline lookup yields CDR1 SGHTA and CDR2 FQGNSA. V was trimmed by 5 bases and J by 2 bases, leaving 15 bases between them. In nucleotides, the CDR3 is TGTGCCAGCAGCCAAACCCCCCGGGGGCAAGAGACCCAGTACTTC. This translates into CASSQTPRGQETQYF.

The chain uses TRBV7-2 and TRBJ1-2; D ambiguous. This CDR3 contains 14 residues. Trimming cost V 8 bases and J 8 bases, with 21 bases left between them. Germline loops: CDR1 SGHTA, CDR2 FQGNSA. CDR3 loop: CASGPFMLSAGYTF. CDR3 nucleotides: TGTGCCAGCGGCCCCTTTATGTTATCTGCCGGCTACACCTTC.

CDR3 sequence reads: CASSLQGSNYGYTF. CDR3 sequence (DNA): TGTGCCAGCTCACTACAGGGGAGTAACTATGGCTACACCTTC. The chain employs TRBV18 and TRBJ1-2; 7 bases line up with TRBD1. The CDR3 sequence is 14 residues long. Trimming cost V 4 bases and J 1 base; bases outside gene matches: 3. The V gene's germline CDR1 is KGHSH and CDR2 LQKENI.

This clone showed up just a few times. Other nucleotide sequences from this sample produce the same CDR3. The V gene is TRBV2, the J gene TRBJ1-3; no firm D call. The CDR3 runs to 14 residues. CDR1 and CDR2 from the germline V gene are SNHLY and FYNNEI. V was trimmed by 3 bases and J by 1 base, leaving 7 bases between them. CDR3 coding DNA: TGTGCCAGCAGTGAGCCGCGGTCTGGAAACACCATATATTTT. Translating gives CASSEPRSGNTIYF.

The chain couples TRBV5-1 to TRBJ1-1, with 8 bases aligning to TRBD1. The CDR3 extends over 19 amino acids. Trimming at V came to 3 bases and at J to 0 bases, leaving 16 bases not matched to a gene. CDR1 is SGHRS and CDR2 is YFSETQ in the germline V gene. As DNA, the CDR3 is TGCGCCAGCAGCTCGGAGGGCGGGACAGGCAGCGCTATGAACACTGAAGCTTTCTTT. Translating gives CASSSEGGTGSAMNTEAFF.

J is TRBJ1-2 and V is TRBV5-4; 8 bases map to TRBD1. The trim removed 3 bases at V and 0 bases at J, leaving 4 bases unmatched. Germline V lookup: CDR1 SGHNT, CDR2 YYREEE (reference sequence). The CDR3 spans 15 residues. The CDR3, as DNA: TGTGCCAGCAGCTCTGGACAGGGAGCTAACTATGGCTACACCTTC. Amino acids: CASSSGQGANYGYTF.

This clone was recorded only once. The chain carries TRBV7-3 and TRBJ1-5; D call uncertain. The CDR3 contains 13 residues. Looked up from germline, CDR1 is SGHTA and CDR2 is FQGTGA. The V gene lost 3 bases and the J gene lost 3 bases, with 6 bases spanning the gap. The CDR3 sequence: CASSLAHNQPQHF. The CDR3 DNA follows: TGTGCCAGCAGCTTGGCTCACAATCAGCCCCAGCATTTT. The full variable domain, in which reference TRBV7-3 and TRBJ1-5 provide the parts outside the CDR3, is GAGVSQTPSNKVTEKGKYVELRCDPISGHTALYWYRQSLGQGPEFLIYFQGTGAADDSGLPNDRFFAVRPEGSVSTLKIQRTERGDSAVYLCASSLAHNQPQHFGDGTRLSIL.

The chain links TRBV5-1 to TRBJ2-5, with 7 bases identical to TRBD1. The ends lost 1 base at V and 1 base at J; junction bases unmatched: 4. The CDR3 covers 15 residues. Germline V CDR1 and CDR2: SGHRS, YFSETQ. The CDR3, as DNA: TGCGCCAGCAGCTTGAGGTCAGGGGGCCAAGAGACCCAGTACTTC. Translation gives CASSLRSGGQETQYF.

This sequence joins TRBV2 and TRBJ2-1; TRBD1 agrees at 9 bases. The CDR3 sequence is 14 residues long. CDR1 and CDR2 (germline): SNHLY, FYNNEI. With V trimmed by 6 bases and J by 8 bases, 8 bases remained unmatched. CDR3 nucleotides: TGTGCCAGCAGGCCCGGGACAGGGATCGATGAGCAGTTCTTC. It codes for CASRPGTGIDEQFF.

The rearrangement joins TRBV21-1 to TRBJ1-6; the table names TRBD1, a call not compared with the DNA. TRBV21-1 is described as a pseudogene. This CDR3 is built from 14 residues. CDR3 sequence (DNA): TGTGCCAGCAGGCCCAGGGTGGGGAATTCACCCCTCCACTTT. It is translated as CASRPRVGNSPLHF.

The V call is TRBV30, the J call TRBJ1-2; 7 bases map to TRBD1. Germline V gives CDR1 GTSNPN, CDR2 SVGIG (reference sequence). The CDR3 runs to 15 residues. J lost 4 bases, V lost 5 bases, and 13 bases had no gene match. The CDR3: CAWAGTARPSYGYTF. The CDR3 DNA reads TGTGCCTGGGCCGGGACAGCGCGACCCTCCTATGGCTACACCTTC.

This sequence joins TRBV7-2 and TRBJ1-6; 9 bases map to TRBD1. The CDR3 sequence is 14 residues long. The junction had 2 bases not matched to a gene; V was cut back by 5 bases and J by 6 bases. Germline V gives CDR1 SGHTA, CDR2 FQGNSA. The CDR3 sequence is CASSRTGVNSPLHF. The CDR3, as DNA: TGTGCCAGCAGCCGGACAGGGGTTAATTCACCCCTCCACTTT.

This clone was seen just once. V and J are TRBV6-5 and TRBJ1-5, with D uncertain. The CDR3 totals 15 residues. The germline gives CDR1 MNHEY, CDR2 SVGAGI. V was pared by 6 bases and J by 0 bases, with 12 bases between. The CDR3 spells CASSQTGYSNQPQHF. The CDR3 DNA reads as TGTGCCAGCAGCCAGACTGGTTATAGCAATCAGCCCCAGCATTTT.

This rearrangement joins TRBV29-1 to TRBJ1-1; 8 nucleotides align to TRBD1. The germline CDR1 and CDR2 sequences are SQVTM and ANQGSEA. The CDR3 covers 14 residues. J gave up 2 bases and V 5 bases, and 7 bases lay outside the gene matches. CDR3 bases: TGCAGCGTTCAGGGGGCGCGGTCCAACACTGAAGCTTTCTTT. Encoded protein: CSVQGARSNTEAFF.

The chain uses TRBV10-2 and TRBJ2-7, with 7 bases lining up with TRBD2. J gave up 3 bases and V 2 bases, and 4 bases lay outside the gene matches. The CDR3 spans 14 residues. The germline CDR1 and CDR2 sequences are WSHSY and SAAADI. CDR3: CASSETRGYYEQYF. The CDR3 DNA is TGCGCCAGCAGTGAGACGCGGGGGTACTACGAGCAGTACTTC.

A few counts support this clone. DNA for the CDR3: TGTGCCAGCAGCGCGGGCCGGGGAACAGCAAAAGAGACCCAGTACTTC. This encodes CASSAGRGTAKETQYF. The chain links TRBV9 to TRBJ2-5; TRBD2 might be the D (5 bases). Trimming cost V 3 bases and J 3 bases, with 18 bases left between them. The CDR3 runs to 16 residues. Per the germline V gene, CDR1 is SGDLS and CDR2 is YYNGEE.

This rearrangement joins TRBV10-2 to TRBJ2-2; 11 bases are shared with TRBD1. Germline V gives CDR1 WSHSY, CDR2 SAAADI. V trimming: 8 bases; J trimming: 4 bases; junction bases outside the gene matches: 3. The CDR3 sequence is 14 residues long. In DNA, the CDR3 is TGCGCCAGCGGACAGGGGGCGGGCACCGGGGAGCTGTTTTTT. It translates to CASGQGAGTGELFF.

J is TRBJ2-5 and V is TRBV18; no clear D. The CDR3 totals 14 residues. Germline-derived CDR1 and CDR2 are KGHSH and LQKENI. Trimming shortened V by 1 base and J by 6 bases, and 12 bases separated the two germline ends. The CDR3 region has the DNA TGTGCCAGCTCACCACGGCGGCTAGAACAGACCCAGTACTTC. It specifies CASSPRRLEQTQYF.

This rearrangement joins TRBV28 to TRBJ1-6; D might be TRBD1 (5 bases). V shed 3 bases and J shed 14 bases, with 11 bases lying between them. CDR3 length: 12 amino acids. Per the germline V gene, CDR1 is MDHEN and CDR2 is SYDVKM. The CDR3 DNA reads as TGTGCCAGCAGTTTTGGTCAAGGGGCCCTCCACTTT. This encodes CASSFGQGALHF.

The rearrangement links TRBV7-9 to TRBJ1-2, with TRBD1 identical over 10 bases. The germline CDR1 and CDR2 sequences are SEHNR and FQNEAQ (reference sequence). The CDR3 covers 17 residues. Trimming removed 1 base from V and 9 bases from J; junction bases left unmatched: 14. CDR3 region: CASSLETGGHPRLSYTF. The CDR3 DNA is TGTGCCAGCAGCTTAGAGACAGGGGGCCATCCCCGGCTTAGCTACACCTTC.

The sample holds one count of this clone. The rearrangement links TRBV7-9 to TRBJ1-4; no clear D. V was shortened by 2 bases and J by 5 bases, with 6 bases between the two germline ends. The CDR3 loop spans 13 amino acids. Per germline, CDR1 SEHNR and CDR2 FQNEAQ (reference sequence). The CDR3 loop is CASSLTRNEKLFF. The CDR3 nucleotides are TGTGCCAGCAGCTTAACCCGGAATGAAAAACTGTTTTTT.

The chain couples TRBV6-1 to TRBJ1-3, with unresolved D. Germline loops: CDR1 MNHNS, CDR2 SASEGT. The V end was cut by 4 bases, the J end by 0 bases, with 16 bases between. This CDR3 comprises 17 residues. CDR3 sequence: CASSGKEGRLSGNTIYF. The CDR3 nucleotides read TGTGCCAGCAGTGGTAAAGAAGGGAGACTCTCTGGAAACACCATATATTTT.

The V gene is TRBV4-3, the J gene TRBJ1-4, with 8 nucleotides matching TRBD1. CDR1 and CDR2 (germline): LGHNA, YSLEER. Unmatched junction bases numbered 9, after V lost 1 base and J lost 5 bases. This CDR3 spans 17 amino acids. The DNA for the CDR3 is TGCGCCAGCAGCCAAGTCCCCGGACAGGGTAGAAATGAAAAACTGTTTTTT. Translated, it gives CASSQVPGQGRNEKLFF.

V usage is TRBV5-4 and J usage is TRBJ1-1; D gene uncertain. CDR1 is SGHNT and CDR2 is YYREEE in the germline V gene (reference sequence). The V gene lost 7 bases and the J gene lost 0 bases, with 7 bases spanning the gap. CDR3 length equals 12 residues. CDR3 DNA: TGTGCCAGCGGCGGGGTGAACACTGAAGCTTTCTTT. Encoded protein: CASGGVNTEAFF.

A single count supports this clone. The chain has TRBV7-2 and TRBJ1-2; no reliable D call. CDR1 is SGHTA, CDR2 FQGNSA, per germline. The CDR3 length is 13 residues. V shed 3 bases and J shed 0 bases, with 5 bases lying between them. The CDR3 loop reads CASSFKTNYGYTF. The CDR3 DNA reads TGTGCCAGCAGCTTCAAAACTAACTATGGCTACACCTTC.

The rearrangement joins TRBV25-1 to TRBJ1-1; D might be TRBD1 (5 bases). The CDR3 has 12 residues. Germline V gives CDR1 MGHDK, CDR2 SYGVNS. Trimming pared 4 bases from V and 4 bases from J, leaving 7 bases between. CDR3 sequence reads: CASSGGGTEAFF. DNA for the CDR3: TGTGCCAGCAGTGGGGGGGGCACTGAAGCTTTCTTT.

The chain recombines TRBV29-1 with TRBJ2-3, with D perhaps TRBD2 (5 bases). Germline assignment: CDR1 SQVTM and CDR2 ANQGSEA. The CDR3 loop spans 12 amino acids. The germline V and J ends were trimmed by 3 bases and 2 bases, with 6 bases remaining between them. CDR3 region: CSVERDTDTQYF. DNA of the CDR3: TGCAGCGTTGAGAGGGACACAGATACGCAGTATTTT.

This clone has only a few counts. The chain uses TRBV30 and TRBJ1-1; D remains ambiguous. Germline-derived CDR1 and CDR2 are GTSNPN and SVGIG (reference sequence). The CDR3 runs to 12 residues. The ends were cut back, 0 bases at V and 2 bases at J, with 4 bases in the middle. CDR3 sequence reads: CAWSVLNTEAFF. The CDR3 DNA reads TGTGCCTGGAGTGTACTTAACACTGAAGCTTTCTTT. Full variable domain (outside the CDR3, taken from reference TRBV30 and TRBJ1-1): SQTIHQWPATLVQPVGSPLSLECTVEGTSNPNLYWYRQAAGRGLQLLFYSVGIGQISSEVPQNLSASRPQDRQFILSSKKLLLSDSGFYLCAWSVLNTEAFFGQGTRLTVV.

CDR3 amino acids: CASSLRGLDTEAFF. The CDR3 DNA is TGTGCCAGCAGCCTCAGGGGGCTAGACACTGAAGCTTTCTTT. The rearrangement joins TRBV7-2 to TRBJ1-1; TRBD1 matches 8 bases. CDR3 length equals 14 residues. CDR1 SGHTA and CDR2 FQGNSA come from the germline V gene. The V segment lost 5 bases and the J segment 3 bases; nucleotides outside the gene matches: 5.